Below, 18 T cell receptor beta chains from the same sample are listed, as sequenced in a study of circulating and synovial CD4+ cells in juvenile arthritis. Repertoires were generated with immunoSEQ multiplex PCR, while TCRdb's copy carries only in-frame clones and drops some. The data show tens of thousands of clones, with about 94% seen just once and about 3.1% held by the top ten. Sequenced input: CD4+ T cells from blood. These receptors all come from a human donor with juvenile idiopathic arthritis.

The V gene is TRBV6-6, the J gene TRBJ1-5, with D unclear. Per germline, CDR1 MNHNY and CDR2 SVGAGI (reference sequence). The CDR3 is 13 residues long. V lost 4 bases and J lost 4, with 8 bases in between. The CDR3 nucleotides are TGTGCCAGCAGTTTTTACACGAATCAGCCCCAGCATTTT. Encoded protein: CASSFYTNQPQHF.

The V call is TRBV18, the J call TRBJ1-4, with a possible D match to TRBD1 (6 bases). Looked up from germline, CDR1 is KGHSH and CDR2 is LQKENI. Trimming stripped 3 bases from V and 7 bases from J, with 12 bases between. The CDR3 runs 14 residues. CDR3 DNA sequence: TGTGCCAGCTCACCTCAGGGGTGGAGTGAAAAACTGTTTTTT. Protein: CASSPQGWSEKLFF.

V gene TRBV5-1 combines with J gene TRBJ1-1; TRBD1 agrees at 12 bases. V lost 4 bases, J lost 0 bases, and 7 bases stayed unmatched. The CDR3 consists of 17 residues. Germline CDR1 and CDR2: SGHRS and YFSETQ. The CDR3: CASSPLGTGGLNTEAFF. In DNA, the CDR3 is TGCGCCAGCAGCCCCCTTGGGACAGGGGGCTTGAACACTGAAGCTTTCTTT.

This sequence joins TRBV28 and TRBJ2-7; 9 bases are a match to TRBD1. V shed 6 bases, J shed 3 bases, and the junction held 9 bases outside the gene matches. The CDR3 is 15 amino acids. The germline CDR1 and CDR2 sequences are MDHEN and SYDVKM. CDR3 nucleotide sequence: TGTGCCAGCAGCCTCAACAGGGGGCGGAACTACGAGCAGTACTTC. Amino acid sequence: CASSLNRGRNYEQYF.

CDR3 amino acids: CAWSVDSAGGFGYGYTF. CDR3 bases: TGTGCCTGGAGTGTAGATTCGGCAGGGGGGTTTGGATATGGCTACACCTTC. The chain joins TRBV30 to TRBJ1-2; TRBD1 agrees at 7 bases. With 0 bases clipped from V and 5 bases from J, the junction kept 15 bases outside the gene matches. This CDR3 spans 17 amino acids. Germline V gene sequence: CDR1 GTSNPN, CDR2 SVGIG (reference sequence).

This chain connects TRBV9 to TRBJ2-3, with D possibly being TRBD2 (6 bases). This CDR3 has 12 residues. Between the trimmed V and J ends, which lost 2 bases and 11 bases, there was a span of 12 bases. In germline, CDR1 is SGDLS, CDR2 YYNGEE. DNA of the CDR3: TGTGCCAGCAGCGTCCGGGACTCCATGCAGTATTTT. Translated, it gives CASSVRDSMQYF.

This chain joins TRBV6-1 and TRBJ1-3, with D perhaps matching TRBD1 (5 bases). CDR1 and CDR2 (germline): MNHNS, SASEGT. Between the trimmed V and J ends, which lost 10 bases and 9 bases, there was a span of 19 bases. The CDR3 has 13 amino acids. CDR3 in DNA: TGTGCCACTACGTTGGACACTGGCGGCACCATATATTTT. This encodes CATTLDTGGTIYF.

The chain links TRBV5-6 to TRBJ2-1, with 7 bases lining up with TRBD1. The CDR3 length is 11 residues. Germline V CDR1 and CDR2: SGHDT, YYEEEE. The J segment lost 13 bases and the V segment lost 3 bases, leaving 4 bases of the junction unmatched. The CDR3 is CASSSGTVQFF. The CDR3 DNA reads as TGTGCCAGCAGCTCCGGGACAGTACAGTTCTTC.

The CDR3 sequence: CASSISTGGLNQPQHF. The CDR3 coding sequence is TGTGCCAGTAGTATAAGCACAGGGGGCCTCAATCAGCCCCAGCATTTT. The chain is built from TRBV19 and TRBJ1-5; the match to TRBD1 covers 9 bases. Trimming cost V 2 bases and J 3 bases; bases outside gene matches: 5. The germline gives CDR1 LNHDA, CDR2 SQIVND (reference sequence). There are 16 residues in the CDR3. Variable domain in full (rest from reference TRBV19 and TRBJ1-5): DGGITQSPKYLFRKEGQNVTLSCEQNLNHDAMYWYRQDPGQGLRLIYYSQIVNDFQKGDIAEGYSVSREKKESFPLTVTSAQKNPTAFYLCASSISTGGLNQPQHFGDGTRLSIL.

The V and J genes are TRBV18 and TRBJ2-7, with TRBD1 as a possible D gene (6 bases). This CDR3 region has 16 residues. V dropped 4 bases and J dropped 6 bases, with 22 bases sitting between them. CDR1 is KGHSH and CDR2 is LQKENI in the germline V gene. CDR3 nucleotide sequence: TGTGCCAGCTCACAAGAACAGGGAAAACAATCGGGCGAGCAGTACTTC. It encodes CASSQEQGKQSGEQYF.

DNA for the CDR3: TGCGCCAGCAGCTCACAGGGGGGAGGAAACATTCAGTACTTC. Translating gives CASSSQGGGNIQYF. This chain joins TRBV5-1 and TRBJ2-4; 8 bases agree with TRBD1. The CDR3 spans 14 residues. V was clipped by 3 bases and J by 6 bases; unmatched bases: 5. From germline, CDR1 is SGHRS and CDR2 YFSETQ.

The V and J genes are TRBV28 and TRBJ1-1; the D gene is possibly TRBD1 (5 bases). CDR1 is MDHEN, CDR2 SYDVKM, per germline. CDR3 length: 15 residues. V dropped 3 bases and J dropped 0 bases, with 11 bases sitting between them. The DNA of the CDR3 is TGTGCCAGCAGTTTCAGTCGGGGGATGAACACTGAAGCTTTCTTT. Its translation is CASSFSRGMNTEAFF. Full variable domain (remainder filled in from reference TRBV28 and TRBJ1-1): DVKVTQSSRYLVKRTGEKVFLECVQDMDHENMFWYRQDPGLGLRLIYFSYDVKMKEKGDIPEGYSVSREKKERFSLILESASTNQTSMYLCASSFSRGMNTEAFFGQGTRLTVV.

V usage is TRBV28 and J usage is TRBJ1-3, with D perhaps TRBD1 (6 bases). CDR3 length: 12 residues. V lost 10 bases to trimming and J lost 4 bases, with 11 bases between them. Germline lookup yields CDR1 MDHEN and CDR2 SYDVKM. This CDR3 is CATWDIGNTIYF. CDR3 coding DNA: TGTGCCACCTGGGACATCGGAAACACCATATATTTT.

CDR3 bases: TGTGCCAGCAGTTCCGAGGGACTAGCGGGAGGAATTTTCGGCGAGCAGTACTTC. Its translation is CASSSEGLAGGIFGEQYF. The rearrangement joins TRBV12-1 to TRBJ2-7; TRBD2, the table's D call, was not compared with the DNA. TRBV12-1 is classified as a pseudogene. The CDR3 is 18 amino acids.

The chain uses TRBV9 and TRBJ1-2, with 8 bases matching TRBD1. The germline gives CDR1 SGDLS, CDR2 YYNGEE. Losses at the gene ends were 0 bases for V and 4 bases for J; bases not matched to a gene: 14. The CDR3 runs 18 residues. The CDR3 reads CASSVGTFEQGVSYGYTF. CDR3 nucleotides: TGTGCCAGCAGCGTAGGGACATTCGAACAGGGGGTGAGCTATGGCTACACCTTC.

This chain joins TRBV30 and TRBJ1-1, with 9 positions matching TRBD1. The CDR3 extends over 14 amino acids. V shed 3 bases, J shed 3 bases, and the junction held 5 bases outside the gene matches. Per the germline V gene, CDR1 is GTSNPN and CDR2 is SVGIG (reference sequence). The CDR3 sequence is CAWRYRDRDTEAFF. The CDR3 region has the DNA TGTGCCTGGAGATATAGGGACAGGGACACTGAAGCTTTCTTT.

V usage is TRBV29-1 and J usage is TRBJ2-7, with D perhaps TRBD2 (5 bases). V shed 7 bases and J shed 5 bases, with 15 bases lying between them. Germline lookup yields CDR1 SQVTM and CDR2 ANQGSEA. The CDR3 extends over 12 amino acids. The CDR3 spells CSGSHSGHEQYF. Here the CDR3 DNA reads TGCAGCGGGAGCCACAGCGGCCACGAGCAGTACTTC.

This chain connects TRBV5-1 to TRBJ2-3; the match to TRBD1 covers 8 bases. V lost 4 bases to trimming and J lost 6 bases; unmatched junction nucleotides: 10. Looked up from germline, CDR1 is SGHRS and CDR2 is YFSETQ. This CDR3 region has 15 residues. The CDR3 here is CASSQTGAPMDTQYF. For the CDR3, the DNA is TGCGCCAGCAGCCAGACAGGGGCACCCATGGATACGCAGTATTTT.